This T cell receptor beta chain was profiled in a study of T cells after somatic rescue of genetic block. The junction had 1 base not matched to a gene; V was cut back by 11 bases and J by 5 bases. CDR3 length: 11 amino acids. Germline CDR1 and CDR2: LGHNA and YNFKEQ. Profiling relied on immunoSEQ multiplex PCR, and the TCRdb table lists in-frame clones only, not all of them. The sample holds about 67,000 clones, about 90% seen once. The rearrangement links TRBV4-2 to TRBJ2-1; 9 bases match TRBD2. This TCR derives from a man in his forties. Sequencing was done on a sample of peripheral blood mononuclear cells (PBMCs). The CDR3 nucleotides are TGTGCCGCGGGGGGGAACAATGAGCAGTTCTTC. Protein product: CAAGGNNEQFF.